This T cell receptor (beta chain) stems from a study of blood T cell repertoires in COVID-19. Data came from immunoSEQ multiplex PCR; TCRdb stores just in-frame clones and leaves some out. The data hold tens of thousands of clones, with about 82% observed a single time. Germline trimming cut 6 bases from V and 2 bases from J; bases unmatched to any gene: 7. CDR1 is SQVTM, CDR2 ANQGSEA, per germline. The CDR3 consists of 14 residues. The sequence was obtained from a man between 65 and 80 years old with active COVID-19. V usage is TRBV29-1 and J usage is TRBJ2-4, with 7 bases lining up with TRBD1. Sequenced material: peripheral blood. The CDR3 reads CSVQGVGTKNIQYF. The CDR3 bases are TGCAGCGTGCAGGGGGTGGGAACCAAAAACATTCAGTACTTC.